These 21 T cell receptor beta chains share one sample of origin, sequenced in a study of blood T cell repertoires in COVID-19. The assay was immunoSEQ multiplex PCR, and TCRdb's table has in-frame clones only and misses some. Of about 260,000 clones in the sample, roughly 88% are singletons; the top ten hold over 3%. What was sequenced was PBMCs or T cells enriched from blood (not recorded which). The receptor source for this set is a woman aged 35 to 49 who had been exposed to COVID-19.

The chain is built from TRBV28 and TRBJ2-7; 10 nucleotides agree with TRBD1. V dropped 7 bases and J dropped 2; count of bases not matched to a gene: 8. CDR3 size: 15 residues. Germline lookup yields CDR1 MDHEN and CDR2 SYDVKM. CDR3 nucleotide sequence: TGTGCCAGCACCAATGCCGGGACAGGGGCCTACGAGCAGTACTTC. Protein sequence: CASTNAGTGAYEQYF.

V gene TRBV5-4 combines with J gene TRBJ1-1, with D perhaps matching TRBD1 (6 bases). V lost 10 bases and J lost 0, with 19 bases in between. The germline gives CDR1 SGHNT, CDR2 YYREEE (reference sequence). This CDR3 is 15 amino acids long. CDR3 in amino acids: CAFTRQDRMNTEAFF. The CDR3, as DNA: TGTGCCTTCACCCGACAGGACCGTATGAACACTGAAGCTTTCTTT.

V gene TRBV30 combines with J gene TRBJ2-5, with 10 bases fitting TRBD2. This CDR3 contains 13 residues. CDR1 and CDR2 from the germline V gene are GTSNPN and SVGIG (reference sequence). The ends lost 5 bases at V and 9 bases at J; junction bases unmatched: 9. CDR3 region: CAWHLASGGAQYF. The CDR3 coding sequence is TGTGCCTGGCATCTGGCTAGCGGGGGCGCCCAGTACTTC. Drawing the rest from reference TRBV30 and TRBJ2-5, the complete variable domain is SQTIHQWPATLVQPVGSPLSLECTVEGTSNPNLYWYRQAAGRGLQLLFYSVGIGQISSEVPQNLSASRPQDRQFILSSKKLLLSDSGFYLCAWHLASGGAQYFGPGTRLLVL.

The chain is built from TRBV7-9 and TRBJ1-1; D is possibly TRBD1 (6 bases). Trimming stripped 5 bases from V and 1 base from J, with 14 bases between. Germline CDR1 and CDR2: SEHNR and FQNEAQ (reference sequence). CDR3 size: 15 residues. The CDR3, as DNA: TGTGCCAGCAGCCCGACAGGTCGGAAGAACACTGAAGCTTTCTTT. Protein: CASSPTGRKNTEAFF.

Regarding this clone: A read error may produce the germline difference seen at one junction end. The J gene is TRBJ2-1, the V gene TRBV5-1, with 13 bases aligning to TRBD2. The CDR3 sequence is 16 residues long. Germline CDR1 and CDR2: SGHRS and YFSETQ. This CDR3 is CASSSSLAGGFNEQFF. The DNA of the CDR3 is TGTGCCAGCAGCTCCTCACTAGCGGGAGGGTTCAATGAGCAGTTCTTC.

V gene TRBV6-2 or TRBV6-3 combines with J gene TRBJ2-7; TRBD2 matches at 7 bases. This CDR3 is 15 amino acids long. V shed 2 bases and J 1 base; nucleotides not matched to a gene: 5. Germline V lookup: CDR1 MNHEY, CDR2 SVGEGT. The CDR3, as DNA: TGTGCCAGCAGTTACGGGGGGGTAGGATCCTACGAGCAGTACTTC. This gives the protein CASSYGGVGSYEQYF.

The chain is built from TRBV25-1 and TRBJ2-1; perhaps TRBD2 as D (7 bases). Per the germline V gene, CDR1 is MGHDK and CDR2 is SYGVNS. Trimming cost V 9 bases and J 4 bases, with 19 bases left between them. The CDR3 runs to 15 residues. CDR3 protein: CARGGGPPWYNEQFF. CDR3 DNA: TGTGCCAGAGGGGGGGGCCCGCCCTGGTACAATGAGCAGTTCTTC.

The V and J genes are TRBV6-5 and TRBJ1-2, with TRBD1 matching 7 bases. This CDR3 spans 15 amino acids. Germline V gene data show CDR1 as MNHEY and CDR2 as SVGAGI. With V trimmed by 6 bases and J by 3 bases, 10 bases remained unmatched. The CDR3 is CASSPGGGHHYGYTF. The CDR3 DNA reads TGTGCCAGCAGCCCCGGAGGGGGCCACCACTATGGCTACACCTTC.

This chain links TRBV18 with TRBJ1-4, with 7 positions matching TRBD1. Germline V gene lookup returns CDR1 KGHSH and CDR2 LQKENI. CDR3 size: 16 residues. With 2 bases clipped from V and 4 bases from J, the junction kept 7 bases outside the gene matches. Written as DNA, the CDR3 is TGTGCCAGCTCACCAAACAGGGGATTCGGTAATGAAAAACTGTTTTTT. Translation gives CASSPNRGFGNEKLFF.

The rearrangement uses TRBV28 and TRBJ2-2, with 10 bases that match TRBD1. The V gene's germline CDR1 is MDHEN and CDR2 SYDVKM. The CDR3 consists of 16 residues. Trimming cost V 3 bases and J 2 bases; bases outside gene matches: 3. The chain's CDR3 is CASSFRTGGNTGELFF. The DNA for the CDR3 is TGTGCCAGCAGTTTCCGGACAGGGGGAAACACCGGGGAGCTGTTTTTT.

This clone was seen just once. The chain has TRBV2 and TRBJ1-4; D is ambiguous. This CDR3 spans 15 amino acids. V shed 6 bases and J shed 0 bases, with 11 bases lying between them. Germline V CDR1 and CDR2: SNHLY, FYNNEI. The CDR3 here is CASRENSATNEKLFF. CDR3 sequence (DNA): TGTGCCAGCAGGGAAAACAGTGCAACTAATGAAAAACTGTTTTTT.

The chain joins TRBV6-4 to TRBJ2-6, with 8 positions matching TRBD2. This CDR3 has 18 amino acids. J lost 4 bases, V lost 0 bases, and 8 bases had no gene match. Looked up from germline, CDR1 is MRHNA and CDR2 is SNTAGT. The CDR3 loop reads CASSDSSGSRSGANVLTF. The CDR3 nucleotides read TGTGCCAGCAGTGACTCGAGCGGGAGTCGCTCCGGGGCCAACGTCCTGACTTTC.

The gene calls are TRBV11-1 and TRBJ2-3; TRBD2 agrees at 14 bases. This CDR3 region has 15 residues. CDR1 is SGHAT and CDR2 is FQDESV in the germline V gene (reference sequence). The V gene end was trimmed by 4 bases and the J gene end by 7 bases; junction bases not matched to a gene: 4. The DNA of the CDR3 is TGTGCCAGCAGCTCGACTAGCGGGAGGGCCAATACGCAGTATTTT. Translation: CASSSTSGRANTQYF.

This clone appeared once. This chain's CDR3 is CASSYLAGAPVGQYF. The CDR3 DNA follows: TGTGCCAGCAGTTATCTAGCGGGGGCCCCCGTGGGGCAGTACTTC. This chain links TRBV28 with TRBJ2-7, with 10 bases fitting TRBD2. The V and J ends lost 4 bases and 9 bases, in that order; junction bases with no gene match: 12. Germline CDR1 reads MDHEN; CDR2 reads SYDVKM. CDR3 length: 15 residues.

The V and J genes are TRBV12-5 and TRBJ2-5, with 7 positions matching TRBD2. From germline, CDR1 is LGHNT and CDR2 FRNRAP. This CDR3 contains 15 residues. Trimming removed 3 bases from V and 5 bases from J; junction bases left unmatched: 9. The CDR3: CASGFYVGEGETQYF. As DNA, the CDR3 is TGTGCTAGTGGTTTTTATGTTGGGGAGGGCGAGACCCAGTACTTC.

The chain carries TRBV28 and TRBJ2-1, with D maybe TRBD2 (6 bases). V lost 7 bases, J lost 9 bases, and 10 bases lay in between. The CDR3 is 11 residues long. CDR1 is MDHEN, CDR2 SYDVKM, per germline. The CDR3 loop reads CASILSGEQFF. In DNA, the CDR3 is TGTGCCAGCATTCTTAGCGGTGAGCAGTTCTTC.

V gene TRBV5-4 combines with J gene TRBJ2-3; D not certain. Deletions cut 0 bases from V and 1 base from J, with 9 bases between. Germline V gene data show CDR1 as SGHNT and CDR2 as YYREEE (reference sequence). The CDR3 runs 15 residues. Written as DNA, the CDR3 is TGTGCCAGCAGCTTGGGCGGCAGACGCACAGATACGCAGTATTTT. Translated: CASSLGGRRTDTQYF. The complete variable domain, with remaining parts taken from reference TRBV5-4 and TRBJ2-3, reads ETGVTQSPTHLIKTRGQQVTLRCSSQSGHNTVSWYQQALGQGPQFIFQYYREEENGRGNFPPRFSGLQFPNYSSELNVNALELDDSALYLCASSLGGRRTDTQYFGPGTRLTVL.

The chain combines TRBV2 with TRBJ1-3; D remains ambiguous. Germline V gene sequence: CDR1 SNHLY, CDR2 FYNNEI. This CDR3 contains 14 residues. Between the trimmed V and J ends, which lost 5 bases and 0 bases, there was a span of 8 bases. For the CDR3, the DNA is TGTGCCAGCAGTAAGACTAACTCTGGAAACACCATATATTTT. It is translated as CASSKTNSGNTIYF.

This chain uses TRBV30 with TRBJ1-5; no firm D call. CDR1 GTSNPN and CDR2 SVGIG come from the germline V gene (reference sequence). The CDR3 loop spans 14 amino acids. The V end was cut by 2 bases, the J end by 0 bases, with 8 bases between. The CDR3 DNA sequence: TGTGCCTGGAGTTTCGGGAGTAGCAATCAGCCCCAGCATTTT. It codes for CAWSFGSSNQPQHF.

This sequence joins TRBV21-1 and TRBJ2-7; TRBD2 is taken as the D call from the table, unchecked against the DNA. TRBV21-1 is reported as a pseudogene. The CDR3 is made up of 16 amino acids. The CDR3 nucleotides are TGTGCCAGCAGCAAAGTCCGGGGGGAGCGGCCTTACGAGCAGTACGTC. Protein: CASSKVRGERPYEQYV.

The chain links TRBV4-1 to TRBJ1-1; tentatively, D is TRBD1 (5 bases). Germline CDR1 MGHRA, CDR2 YSYEKL. With 0 bases removed from V and 0 bases from J, the gap between germline ends came to 17 bases. The CDR3 spans 18 residues. The CDR3 loop is CASSQEIQASRMNTEAFF. In DNA, the CDR3 is TGCGCCAGCAGCCAAGAAATACAGGCGTCCCGCATGAACACTGAAGCTTTCTTT.